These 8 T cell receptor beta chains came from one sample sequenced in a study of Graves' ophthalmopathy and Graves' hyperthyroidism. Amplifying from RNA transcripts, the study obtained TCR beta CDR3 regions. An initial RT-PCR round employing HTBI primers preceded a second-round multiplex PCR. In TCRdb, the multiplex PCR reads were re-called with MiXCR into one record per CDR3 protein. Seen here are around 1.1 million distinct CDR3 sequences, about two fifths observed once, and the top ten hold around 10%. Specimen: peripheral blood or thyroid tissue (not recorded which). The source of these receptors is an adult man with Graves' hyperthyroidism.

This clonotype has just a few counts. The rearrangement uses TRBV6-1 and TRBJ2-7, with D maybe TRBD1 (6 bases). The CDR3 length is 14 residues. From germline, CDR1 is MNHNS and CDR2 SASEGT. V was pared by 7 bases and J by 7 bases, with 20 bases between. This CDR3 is CASTGTQQPQEQYF. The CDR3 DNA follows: TGTGCCAGCACCGGGACACAACAACCTCAAGAGCAGTACTTC.

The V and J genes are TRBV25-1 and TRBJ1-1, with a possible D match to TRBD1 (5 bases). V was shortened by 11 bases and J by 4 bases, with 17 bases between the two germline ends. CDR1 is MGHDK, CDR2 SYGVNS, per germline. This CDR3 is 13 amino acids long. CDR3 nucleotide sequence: TGTGCCTGGAGTGTTGGGGGATTCACTGAAGCTTTCTTT. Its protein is CAWSVGGFTEAFF.

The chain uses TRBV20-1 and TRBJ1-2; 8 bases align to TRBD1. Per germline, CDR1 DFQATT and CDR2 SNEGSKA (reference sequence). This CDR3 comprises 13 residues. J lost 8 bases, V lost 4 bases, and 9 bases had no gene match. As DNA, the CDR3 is TGCAGTGCTACCCTAGACAGGGGAGTCGGCTACACCTTC. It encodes CSATLDRGVGYTF.

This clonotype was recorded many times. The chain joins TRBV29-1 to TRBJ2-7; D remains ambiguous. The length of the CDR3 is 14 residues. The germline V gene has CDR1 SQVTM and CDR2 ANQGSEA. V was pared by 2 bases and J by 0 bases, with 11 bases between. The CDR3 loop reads CSVESATNSYEQYF. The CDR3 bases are TGCAGCGTTGAAAGCGCCACGAACTCCTACGAGCAGTACTTC.

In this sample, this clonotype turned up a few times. This CDR3 is CASSPTLQFYGYTF. CDR3 in DNA: TGTGCCAGCTCACCCACCTTACAGTTCTATGGCTACACCTTC. The genes are TRBV18 and TRBJ1-2; D is undetermined. From germline, CDR1 is KGHSH and CDR2 LQKENI. Trimming took off 3 bases at V and 4 bases at J, with 12 bases between the two ends. This CDR3 is built from 14 residues.

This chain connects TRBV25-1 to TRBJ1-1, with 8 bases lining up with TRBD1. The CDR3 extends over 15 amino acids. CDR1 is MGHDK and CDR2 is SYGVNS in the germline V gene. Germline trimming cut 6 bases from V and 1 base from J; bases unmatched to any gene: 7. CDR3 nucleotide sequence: TGTGCCAGCAGGGGACAGGTGAGGGAGAACACTGAAGCTTTCTTT. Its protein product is CASRGQVRENTEAFF. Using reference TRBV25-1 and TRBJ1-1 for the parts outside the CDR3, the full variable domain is EADIYQTPRYLVIGTGKKITLECSQTMGHDKMYWYQQDPGMELHLIHYSYGVNSTEKGDLSSESTVSRIRTEHFPLTLESARPSHTSQYLCASRGQVRENTEAFFGQGTRLTVV.

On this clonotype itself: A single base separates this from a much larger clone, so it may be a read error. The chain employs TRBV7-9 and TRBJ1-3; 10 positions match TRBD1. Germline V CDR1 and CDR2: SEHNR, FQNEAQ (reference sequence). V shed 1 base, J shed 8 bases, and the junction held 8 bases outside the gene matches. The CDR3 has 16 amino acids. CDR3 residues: CASSLVTRQGAHTIYF. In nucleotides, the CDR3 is TGTGCCAGCAGCTTAGTCACACGACAGGGGGCTCACACCATATATTTT.

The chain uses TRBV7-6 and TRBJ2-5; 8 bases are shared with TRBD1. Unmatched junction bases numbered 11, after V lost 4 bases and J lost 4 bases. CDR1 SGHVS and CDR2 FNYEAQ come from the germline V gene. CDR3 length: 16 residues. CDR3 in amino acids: CASSSSPDRVGETQYF. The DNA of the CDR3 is TGTGCCAGCAGCTCCTCACCGGACAGGGTGGGAGAGACCCAGTACTTC.